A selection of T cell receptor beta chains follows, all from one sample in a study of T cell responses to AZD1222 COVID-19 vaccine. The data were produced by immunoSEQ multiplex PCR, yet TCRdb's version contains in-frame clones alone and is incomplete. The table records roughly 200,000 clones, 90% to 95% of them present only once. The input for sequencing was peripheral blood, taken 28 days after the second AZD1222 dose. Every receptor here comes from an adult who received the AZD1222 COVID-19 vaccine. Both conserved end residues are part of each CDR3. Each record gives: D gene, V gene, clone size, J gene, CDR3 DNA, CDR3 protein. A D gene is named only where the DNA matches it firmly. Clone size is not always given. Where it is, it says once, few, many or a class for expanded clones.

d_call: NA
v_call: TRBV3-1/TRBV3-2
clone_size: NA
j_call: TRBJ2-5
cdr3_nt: TGTGCCAGCAGCCAAGGGCTCCCCCAGTACTTC
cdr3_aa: CASSQGLPQYF

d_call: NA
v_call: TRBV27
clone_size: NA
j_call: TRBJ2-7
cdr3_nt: TGTGCCAGCCCTGCCTACGAGCAGTACTTC
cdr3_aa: CASPAYEQYF

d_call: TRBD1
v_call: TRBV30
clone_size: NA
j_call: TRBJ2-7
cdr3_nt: TGTGCCTGGAGTGCAGGGGGCTCCTACGAGCAGTACTTC
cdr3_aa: CAWSAGGSYEQYF

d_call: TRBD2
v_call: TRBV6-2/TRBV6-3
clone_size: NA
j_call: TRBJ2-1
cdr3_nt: TGTGCCAGCAGTTACTCACCTCCGGGAGGGCTCTACAATGAGCAGTTCTTC
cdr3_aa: CASSYSPPGGLYNEQFF

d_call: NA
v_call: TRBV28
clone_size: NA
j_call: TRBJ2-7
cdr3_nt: TGTGCCAGCAGTACCGGACGGATGGGGCAGTACTTC
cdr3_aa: CASSTGRMGQYF

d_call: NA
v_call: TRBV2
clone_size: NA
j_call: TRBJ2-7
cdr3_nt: TGTGCCAGCAGTGCGACGGACTTTGCCTACGAGCAGTACTTC
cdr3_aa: CASSATDFAYEQYF

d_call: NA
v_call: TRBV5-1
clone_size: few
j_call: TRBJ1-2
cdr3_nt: TGCGCCAGCAGCTTGGACACTCCCTATGGCTACACCTTC
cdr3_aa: CASSLDTPYGYTF

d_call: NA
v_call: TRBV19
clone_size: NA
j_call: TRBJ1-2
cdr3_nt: TGTGCCAGTAGTATGGGGCGGCTTCCTTGGGACTATGGCTACACCTTC
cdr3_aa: CASSMGRLPWDYGYTF

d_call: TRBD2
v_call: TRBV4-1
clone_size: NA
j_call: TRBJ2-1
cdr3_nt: TGCGCCAGCAGCCAAGATCGATGGACTAGCGGGGACAATGAGCAGTTCTTC
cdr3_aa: CASSQDRWTSGDNEQFF

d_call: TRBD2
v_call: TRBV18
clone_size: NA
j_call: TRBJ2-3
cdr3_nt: TGTGCCAGCTCACCGGGAGGGTCCCTTACGGATACGCAGTATTTT
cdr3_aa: CASSPGGSLTDTQYF

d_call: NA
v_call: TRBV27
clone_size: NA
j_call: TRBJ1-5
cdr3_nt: TGTGCCAGCAGTTTGGACAGCAATCAGCCCCAGCATTTT
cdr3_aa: CASSLDSNQPQHF

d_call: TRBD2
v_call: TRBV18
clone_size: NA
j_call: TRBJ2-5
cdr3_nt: TGTGCCAGCTCACCACGGACTAGCGGGGGGCAAGAGACCCAGTACTTC
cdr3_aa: CASSPRTSGGQETQYF

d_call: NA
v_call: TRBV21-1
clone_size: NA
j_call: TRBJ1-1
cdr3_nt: TGTGCCAGCAGCAGGCTAGGGGGCAGCACTGAAGCTTTCTTT
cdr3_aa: CASSRLGGSTEAFF

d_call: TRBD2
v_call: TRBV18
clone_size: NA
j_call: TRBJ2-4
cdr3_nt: TGTGCCAGCTCACCACTGACTATCCAGGGCGGGAGCGACATTCAGTACTTC
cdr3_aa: CASSPLTIQGGSDIQYF

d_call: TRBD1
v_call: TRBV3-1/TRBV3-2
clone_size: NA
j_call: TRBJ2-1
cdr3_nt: TGTGCCAGCAGCCATCAGGACAGGGGGCAGTTCTTC
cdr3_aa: CASSHQDRGQFF

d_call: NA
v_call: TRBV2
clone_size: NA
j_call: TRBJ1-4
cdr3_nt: TGTGCCAGCAGTGATTTGCAGATTTCAACTAATGAAAAACTGTTTTTT
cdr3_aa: CASSDLQISTNEKLFF

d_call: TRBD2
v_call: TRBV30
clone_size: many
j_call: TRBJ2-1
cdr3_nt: TGTGCCTGGAGGAGGGTAGCGGGAGCCCGTGAGCAGTTCTTC
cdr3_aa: CAWRRVAGAREQFF

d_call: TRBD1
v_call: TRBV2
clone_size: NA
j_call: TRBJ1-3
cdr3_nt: TGTGCCAGCAACCTAGAAAGGGGGCAAGGAAACACCATATATTTT
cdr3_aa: CASNLERGQGNTIYF

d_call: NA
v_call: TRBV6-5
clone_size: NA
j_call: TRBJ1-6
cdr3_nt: TGTGCCAGCACCCTATGGGGACCTAGTAATTCACCCCTCCACTTT
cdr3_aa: CASTLWGPSNSPLHF

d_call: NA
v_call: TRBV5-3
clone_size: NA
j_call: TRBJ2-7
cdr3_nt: TGTGCCAGAAGCTTCGGAGAACTAAACGAGCAGTACTTC
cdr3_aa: CARSFGELNEQYF

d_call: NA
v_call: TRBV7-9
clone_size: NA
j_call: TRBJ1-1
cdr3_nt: TGTGCCAGCAGCTGGGGTAACACTGAAGCTTTCTTT
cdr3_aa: CASSWGNTEAFF

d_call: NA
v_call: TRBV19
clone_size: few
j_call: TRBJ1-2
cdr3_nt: TGTGCCAGTAGTCCCCAGCGAGGATACTATGGCTACACCTTC
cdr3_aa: CASSPQRGYYGYTF

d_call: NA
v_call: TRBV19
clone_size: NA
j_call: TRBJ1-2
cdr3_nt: TGTGCCAGTAGTCCCCATTCTACAGGGATTGGGGATGGCTACACCTTC
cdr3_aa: CASSPHSTGIGDGYTF

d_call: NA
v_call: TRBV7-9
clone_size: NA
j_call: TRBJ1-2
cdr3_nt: TGTGCCAGCAGCTCCAGGGCTAACTATGGCTACACCTTC
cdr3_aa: CASSSRANYGYTF

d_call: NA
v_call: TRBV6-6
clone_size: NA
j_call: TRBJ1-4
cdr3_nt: TGTGCCAGCAGTTCCGCTCCCCAGGGAAGGGAAAAACTGTTTTTT
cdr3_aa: CASSSAPQGREKLFF

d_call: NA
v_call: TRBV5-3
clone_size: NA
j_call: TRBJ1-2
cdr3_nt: TGTGCCAGAAGCATCTTACCGGGACGGATTTATGGCTACACCTTC
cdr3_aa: CARSILPGRIYGYTF

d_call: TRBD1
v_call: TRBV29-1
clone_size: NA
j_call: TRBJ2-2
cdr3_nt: TGCAGCGTTGAAGATCCCAGAACAGGGGAAACCGCCGGGGAGCTGTTTTTT
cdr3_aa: CSVEDPRTGETAGELFF

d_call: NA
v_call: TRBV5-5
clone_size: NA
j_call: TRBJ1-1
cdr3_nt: TGTGCCAGCAGCTTGAATCCCCAGGGGCTGAGGACTGAAGCTTTCTTT
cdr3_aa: CASSLNPQGLRTEAFF

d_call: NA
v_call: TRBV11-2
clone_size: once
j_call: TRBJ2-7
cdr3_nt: TGTGCCAGCAGCTTTGGACCGGGACATCTTAAGTACTTC
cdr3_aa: CASSFGPGHLKYF

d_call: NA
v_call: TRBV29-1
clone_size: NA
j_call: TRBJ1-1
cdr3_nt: TGCAGCGTTGTGGCGGAGAACACTGAAGCTTTCTTT
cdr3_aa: CSVVAENTEAFF

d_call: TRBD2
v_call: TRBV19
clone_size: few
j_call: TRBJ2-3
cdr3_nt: TGTGCCAGTAGTATGAGGCGGGGGGCGGGAGATACGCAGTATTTT
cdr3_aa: CASSMRRGAGDTQYF

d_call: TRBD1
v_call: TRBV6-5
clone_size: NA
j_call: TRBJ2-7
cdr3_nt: TGTGCCAGCAGTTACTCGTCCGGGCAGGGGGCACGCGAGCAGTACTTC
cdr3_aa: CASSYSSGQGAREQYF

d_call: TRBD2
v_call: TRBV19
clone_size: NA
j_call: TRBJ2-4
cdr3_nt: TGTGCCAGTAGTATCGTCCTAGCGGTAGCCAAAAACATTCAGTACTTC
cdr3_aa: CASSIVLAVAKNIQYF

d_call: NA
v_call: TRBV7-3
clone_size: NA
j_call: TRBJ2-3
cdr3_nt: TGTGCCAGCAGCTTAAGCCCGCTAGCGTCAGATACGCAGTATTTT
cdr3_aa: CASSLSPLASDTQYF

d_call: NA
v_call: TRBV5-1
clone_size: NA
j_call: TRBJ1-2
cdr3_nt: TGCGCCAGCAGCCCTGGTCGGCAGGGTCTCTCGTATGGCTACACCTTC
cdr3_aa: CASSPGRQGLSYGYTF

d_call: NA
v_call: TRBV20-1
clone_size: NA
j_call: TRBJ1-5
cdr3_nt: TGCAGTGCTAGTACAGGGCCCCAGCCCCAGCATTTT
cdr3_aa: CSASTGPQPQHF

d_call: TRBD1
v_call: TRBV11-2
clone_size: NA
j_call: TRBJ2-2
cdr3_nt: TGTGCCAGCAGCTACCTACCGGGACAGTATACCGGGGAGCTGTTTTTT
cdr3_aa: CASSYLPGQYTGELFF

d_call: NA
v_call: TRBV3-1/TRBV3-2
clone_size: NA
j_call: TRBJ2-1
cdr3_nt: TGTGCCAGCAGCCAATCGGACAATGAGCAGTTCTTC
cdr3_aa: CASSQSDNEQFF

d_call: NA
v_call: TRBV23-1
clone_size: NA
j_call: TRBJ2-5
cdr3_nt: TGCGCCAGCAGTCAATCGACACGGTTGGGTCGGGAGACCCAGTACTTC
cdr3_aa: CASSQSTRLGRETQYF

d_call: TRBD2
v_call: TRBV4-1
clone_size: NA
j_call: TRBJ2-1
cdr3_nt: TGCGCCACCAGAGATGGGCTAGCGGATTACAATGAGCAGTTCTTC
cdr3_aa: CATRDGLADYNEQFF

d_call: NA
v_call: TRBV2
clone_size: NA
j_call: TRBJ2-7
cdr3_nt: TGTGCCAGCAGGGAGCGGTTAAGCTCCTACGAGCAGTACTTC
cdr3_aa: CASRERLSSYEQYF

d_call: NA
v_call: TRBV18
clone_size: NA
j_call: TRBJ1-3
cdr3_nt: TGTGCCAGCTCACCCCAGGGAACGGGGGTTAGAGGAAACACCATATATTTT
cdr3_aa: CASSPQGTGVRGNTIYF

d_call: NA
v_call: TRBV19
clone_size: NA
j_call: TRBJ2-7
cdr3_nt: TGTGCCAGTAGCTCGAAGGGGGGCCCCGGGGGTTTCGAGCAGTACTTC
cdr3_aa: CASSSKGGPGGFEQYF

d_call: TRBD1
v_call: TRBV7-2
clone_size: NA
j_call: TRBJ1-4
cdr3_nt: TGTGCCAGCAGCTTGGACAGGGGTACTGAAAAACTGTTTTTT
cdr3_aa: CASSLDRGTEKLFF

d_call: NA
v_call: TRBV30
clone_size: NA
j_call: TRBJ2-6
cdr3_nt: TGTGCCTGGAGTGTCAATCCCTCTGGGGCCAACGTCCTGACTTTC
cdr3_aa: CAWSVNPSGANVLTF

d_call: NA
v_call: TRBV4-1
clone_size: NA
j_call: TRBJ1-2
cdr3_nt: TGCGCCAGCAGCCAGATATCCAGGGCCTTTGGTTTTAGCTATGGCTACACCTTC
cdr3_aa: CASSQISRAFGFSYGYTF

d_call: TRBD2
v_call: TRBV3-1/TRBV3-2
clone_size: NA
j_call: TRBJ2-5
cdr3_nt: TGTGCCAGCAGCCGGACTAGCGGGGGGGCCCAAGAGACCCAGTACTTC
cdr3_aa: CASSRTSGGAQETQYF

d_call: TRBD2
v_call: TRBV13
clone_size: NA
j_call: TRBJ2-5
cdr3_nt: TGTGCCAGCAGCTCAGCTCAGGGACTAAAGGAGACCCAGTACTTC
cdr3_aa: CASSSAQGLKETQYF

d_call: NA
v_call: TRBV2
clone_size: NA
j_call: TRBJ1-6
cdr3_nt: TGTGCCAGCAGATTAATACAGGGTGGTAATTCACCCCTCCACTTT
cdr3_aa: CASRLIQGGNSPLHF

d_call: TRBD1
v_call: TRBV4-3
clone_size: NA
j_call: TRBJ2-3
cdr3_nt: TGCGCCAGCAGCCCAGGGACAGGGAGGGGTGATACGCAGTATTTT
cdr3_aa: CASSPGTGRGDTQYF

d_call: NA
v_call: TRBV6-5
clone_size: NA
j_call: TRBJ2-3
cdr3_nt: TGTGCCAGCAGTTACTCCGGGTTCGGGGGAGATACGCAGTATTTT
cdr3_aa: CASSYSGFGGDTQYF

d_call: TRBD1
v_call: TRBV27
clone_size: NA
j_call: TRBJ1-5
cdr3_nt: TGTGCCAGCAGCCGAACAGGGGGCAGTCAGCCCCAGCATTTT
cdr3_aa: CASSRTGGSQPQHF

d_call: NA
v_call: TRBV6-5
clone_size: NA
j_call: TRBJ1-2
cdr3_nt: TGTGCCATCTCCTCAAACCGATTATATGGCTACACCTTC
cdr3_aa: CAISSNRLYGYTF

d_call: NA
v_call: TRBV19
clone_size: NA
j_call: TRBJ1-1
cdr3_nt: TGTGCCAGTAGTATCCCCGGAGGAATCAACACTGAAGCTTTCTTT
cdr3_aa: CASSIPGGINTEAFF

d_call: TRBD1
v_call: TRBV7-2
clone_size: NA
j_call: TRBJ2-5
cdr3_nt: TGTGCCAGCAGCCCTGGGACAGGGGTTGGAGAGACCCAGTACTTC
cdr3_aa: CASSPGTGVGETQYF

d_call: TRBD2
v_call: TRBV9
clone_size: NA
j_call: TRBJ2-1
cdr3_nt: TGTGCCAGCAGCGCTAGACCCGGGACTAGCTCCTACAATGAGCAGTTCTTC
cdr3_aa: CASSARPGTSSYNEQFF

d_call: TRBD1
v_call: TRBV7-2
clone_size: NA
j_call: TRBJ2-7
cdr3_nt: TGTGCCAGCAGCTTAGGGACAGGGTCCTACGAGCAGTACTTC
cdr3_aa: CASSLGTGSYEQYF

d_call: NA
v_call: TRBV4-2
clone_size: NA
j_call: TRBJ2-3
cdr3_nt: TGTGCCAGCAGCCAACTCCGGGGCCCCACAGATACGCAGTATTTT
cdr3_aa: CASSQLRGPTDTQYF

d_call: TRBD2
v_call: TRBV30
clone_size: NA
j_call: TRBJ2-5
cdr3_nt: TGTGCCTGGAGTAGGGTAGCGGGGGGGCCAGAGACCCAGTACTTC
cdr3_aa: CAWSRVAGGPETQYF

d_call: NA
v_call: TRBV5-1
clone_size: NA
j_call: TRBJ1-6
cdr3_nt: TGCGCCAGCAGCTTCTCAAGGGTAGACAATTCACCCCTCCACTTT
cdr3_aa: CASSFSRVDNSPLHF